What follows are 17 T cell receptor beta chains derived from one specimen sequenced in a study of blood T cell repertoires in COVID-19. Only in-frame clones appear in the TCRdb table, and some are missing; sequencing was by immunoSEQ multiplex PCR. The data contain about 59,000 clones, 80% of them singletons. The sample consisted of peripheral blood. The origin of the receptors is a man aged 60 to 75 with acute or convalescent COVID-19.

The rearrangement links TRBV5-8 to TRBJ2-7; the match to TRBD1 covers 7 bases. The CDR3 is 15 residues long. Germline values: CDR1 SGHTS, CDR2 YDEGEE. V trimming: 1 base; J trimming: 2 bases; junction bases outside the gene matches: 6. The CDR3 DNA is TGTGCCAGCAGCTTGAAACAGGGGCGGACCTACGAGCAGTACTTC. Translating it yields CASSLKQGRTYEQYF.

Only one count was recorded for this clone. This chain links TRBV5-1 with TRBJ2-1, with TRBD2 as a possible D gene (5 bases). This CDR3 has 12 residues. The germline V and J ends were trimmed by 4 bases and 10 bases, with 12 bases remaining between them. CDR1 is SGHRS and CDR2 is YFSETQ in the germline V gene. The CDR3 spells CASSPGRGEQFF. As DNA, the CDR3 is TGCGCCAGCAGCCCCGGCAGAGGGGAGCAGTTCTTC.

The chain joins TRBV19 to TRBJ2-1; D possibly corresponds to TRBD2 (6 bases). Germline CDR1 and CDR2: LNHDA and SQIVND (reference sequence). The CDR3 is made up of 14 amino acids. V lost 3 bases and J 5 bases, leaving 11 bases between the germline ends. The DNA for the CDR3 is TGTGCCAGTAGTATTCCGGGGGATCACAATGAGCAGTTCTTC. Its protein is CASSIPGDHNEQFF.

The V and J genes are TRBV3-1 (or the pseudogene TRBV3-2) and TRBJ2-1; 12 nucleotides agree with TRBD1. Germline assignment: CDR1 LGHDT and CDR2 YNNKEL (reference sequence). This CDR3 contains 16 residues. With V trimmed by 1 base and J by 7 bases, 5 bases remained unmatched. The CDR3 here is CASSQGGQGAGNEQFF. The CDR3 coding sequence is TGTGCCAGCAGCCAAGGGGGACAGGGGGCGGGTAATGAGCAGTTCTTC.

The chain combines TRBV6-6 with TRBJ2-7; D possibly corresponds to TRBD2 (6 bases). Trimming left V 6 bases short and J 5 bases short, with 20 bases between. CDR3 length equals 15 residues. Per the germline V gene, CDR1 is MNHNY and CDR2 is SVGAGI (reference sequence). CDR3 sequence reads: CASRTGGPRLHEQYF. The CDR3 nucleotides are TGTGCCAGCAGAACCGGGGGACCCCGACTTCACGAGCAGTACTTC.

J is TRBJ1-3 and V is TRBV7-8; D is possibly TRBD1 (5 bases). The germline V gene has CDR1 SGHVS and CDR2 FQNEAQ. V gave up 5 bases and J gave up 0 bases, with 11 bases separating them. CDR3 length equals 15 residues. The CDR3 DNA reads TGTGCCAGCAGCCGAGACAGCTCCTCTGGAAACACCATATATTTT. Protein sequence: CASSRDSSSGNTIYF.

The chain uses TRBV3-1 (or the pseudogene TRBV3-2) and TRBJ2-5; 11 bases are a match to TRBD2. V shed 1 base, J shed 5 bases, and the junction held 6 bases outside the gene matches. The CDR3 has 16 residues. Germline V gene data show CDR1 as LGHDT and CDR2 as YNNKEL (reference sequence). CDR3 nucleotides: TGTGCCAGCAGCCAAGGTGTAGCGGGGGGGCCTGAGACCCAGTACTTC. Encoded protein: CASSQGVAGGPETQYF.

The chain carries TRBV15 and TRBJ2-7; the match to TRBD1 covers 10 bases. CDR1 and CDR2 from the germline V gene are LNHNV and YYDKDF (reference sequence). This CDR3 is 14 amino acids long. Trimming took 4 bases from V and 4 from J; bases not matched to a gene: 4. The CDR3 region is CATSTGDRGYEQYF. As DNA, the CDR3 is TGTGCCACCAGCACGGGGGACAGGGGATACGAGCAGTACTTC.

The V call is TRBV11-2, the J call TRBJ2-5; 7 bases are shared with TRBD1. The CDR3 consists of 14 residues. V lost 4 bases to trimming and J lost 0 bases; unmatched junction nucleotides: 2. Germline V gene sequence: CDR1 SGHAT, CDR2 FQNNGV. The CDR3 DNA reads as TGTGCCAGCAGCTCACAGGGGAACCAAGAGACCCAGTACTTC. This gives the protein CASSSQGNQETQYF. The entire variable domain, with the rest obtained from reference TRBV11-2 and TRBJ2-5, is as follows: EAGVAQSPRYKIIEKRQSVAFWCNPISGHATLYWYQQILGQGPKLLIQFQNNGVVDDSQLPKDRFSAERLKGVDSTLKIQPAKLEDSAVYLCASSSQGNQETQYFGPGTRLLVL.

The chain combines TRBV19 with TRBJ2-1; TRBD1 aligns across 8 bases. The V segment lost 1 base and the J segment 5 bases; nucleotides outside the gene matches: 4. CDR3 length: 15 residues. In germline, CDR1 is LNHDA, CDR2 SQIVND (reference sequence). The CDR3 reads CASSIVGTGDNEQFF. In DNA form, the CDR3 reads TGTGCCAGTAGTATAGTCGGGACAGGAGACAATGAGCAGTTCTTC.

This chain uses TRBV12-3 or TRBV12-4 with TRBJ1-6; D is uncertain. The CDR3 consists of 13 residues. Trimming took 2 bases from V and 7 from J, leaving 6 bases between them. The CDR3 DNA follows: TGTGCCAGCAGTTTAACTGAAAATTCACCCCTCCACTTT. Translating gives CASSLTENSPLHF.

The V and J genes are TRBV10-3 and TRBJ1-2; 7 bases align to TRBD1. CDR3 length: 13 amino acids. The germline CDR1 and CDR2 sequences are ENHRY and SYGVKD. V was pared by 8 bases and J by 0 bases, with 3 bases of the junction left unmatched. In DNA, the CDR3 is TGTGCCATCGGACAGGACTCTAACTATGGCTACACCTTC. It yields the protein CAIGQDSNYGYTF.

J is TRBJ2-1 and V is TRBV9; 10 bases line up with TRBD2. Germline V gene sequence: CDR1 SGDLS, CDR2 YYNGEE. With 3 bases clipped from V and 7 bases from J, the junction kept 7 bases outside the gene matches. This CDR3 is built from 15 residues. CDR3 sequence: CASSESGGVRNEQFF. As DNA, the CDR3 is TGTGCCAGCAGCGAGAGCGGGGGGGTGCGGAATGAGCAGTTCTTC.

The chain joins TRBV29-1 to TRBJ1-2; D is undetermined. The germline V gene encodes CDR1 SQVTM and CDR2 ANQGSEA. The germline V and J ends were trimmed by 7 bases and 4 bases, with 19 bases remaining between them. CDR3 length: 14 amino acids. The CDR3 nucleotides are TGCAGCGAGGGAGAGGGAGGGAGTGGCTATGGCTACACCTTC. Its protein is CSEGEGGSGYGYTF.

V and J are TRBV19 and TRBJ2-1; 11 nucleotides line up with TRBD2. The germline CDR1 and CDR2 sequences are LNHDA and SQIVND (reference sequence). Trimming took 5 bases from V and 4 from J; bases not matched to a gene: 10. The CDR3 has 17 residues. CDR3 protein: CASSRVAGGPDYNEQFF. The CDR3 DNA reads as TGTGCCAGTAGTCGGGTAGCGGGGGGGCCGGATTACAATGAGCAGTTCTTC.

The V call is TRBV5-4, the J call TRBJ1-1; TRBD1 might be the D (6 bases). Deletions cut 2 bases from V and 12 bases from J, with 11 bases between. Germline-derived CDR1 and CDR2 are SGHNT and YYREEE (reference sequence). The CDR3 length is 11 residues. CDR3 DNA: TGTGCCAGCAGCTTCCAGGGGCGTACTTTCTTT. It translates to CASSFQGRTFF.

This chain connects TRBV5-1 to TRBJ1-5; D ambiguous. Germline CDR1 is SGHRS and CDR2 is YFSETQ. The V end lost 0 bases, the J end lost 4 bases, and 8 bases lay between the germline ends. The CDR3 runs to 14 residues. CDR3 nucleotides: TGCGCCAGCAGCTTGGACTCTCGAAATCAGCCCCAGCATTTT. This translates into CASSLDSRNQPQHF.